Below, 30 T cell receptor beta chains from the same sample are listed, as sequenced in a study of cytomegalovirus exposure and HLA in healthy donors. This PCR relied on a set of 60 Vbeta primers and 13 Jbeta primers. Method: immunoSEQ multiplex PCR; TCRdb's copy keeps in-frame clones and lacks some. The profile shows roughly 99,000 clones, over 75% of them singletons. The specimen was PBMCs. The origin of the receptors is a male donor in good health and CMV-seronegative.

In this sample, this clone turned up a few times. This chain links TRBV7-6 with TRBJ2-3; 11 nucleotides agree with TRBD2. After removal of 3 bases from V and 4 bases from J, the junction contained 3 bases not matched to a gene. The CDR3 is 15 amino acids. Germline lookup yields CDR1 SGHVS and CDR2 FNYEAQ. The CDR3 DNA reads as TGTGCCAGCAGCTTGACTAGCGGGAAGCCAGATACGCAGTATTTT. Amino acids: CASSLTSGKPDTQYF.

V usage is TRBV2 and J usage is TRBJ2-5, with 10 bases fitting TRBD2. CDR1 is SNHLY and CDR2 is FYNNEI in the germline V gene. The CDR3 has 16 residues. V lost 3 bases, J lost 8 bases, and 12 bases stayed unmatched. The CDR3 is CASSEGASGSFFTQYF. The CDR3 DNA follows: TGTGCCAGCAGTGAGGGGGCTAGCGGGAGTTTTTTTACCCAGTACTTC. Full variable domain (rest looked up from reference TRBV2 and TRBJ2-5): EPEVTQTPSHQVTQMGQEVILRCVPISNHLYFYWYRQILGQKVEFLVSFYNNEISEKSEIFDDQFSVERPDGSNFTLKIRSTKLEDSAMYFCASSEGASGSFFTQYFGPGTRLLVL.

The V call is TRBV5-1, the J call TRBJ2-5; no reliable D call. The CDR3 extends over 14 amino acids. CDR1 is SGHRS, CDR2 YFSETQ, per germline. Trimming cost V 1 base and J 4 bases, with 11 bases left between them. CDR3 nucleotides: TGCGCCAGCAGCTTGCCCAGTAATACAGAGACCCAGTACTTC. It translates to CASSLPSNTETQYF.

CDR3 amino acids: CASSPGGTDNGYTF. As DNA, the CDR3 is TGTGCCAGCAGCCCGGGGGGGACTGATAATGGCTACACCTTC. This sequence joins TRBV9 and TRBJ1-2, with a tentative D call TRBD1 (5 bases). Trimming left V 4 bases short and J 6 bases short, with 16 bases between. Germline lookup yields CDR1 SGDLS and CDR2 YYNGEE. This CDR3 is built from 14 residues. Filled out from reference TRBV9 and TRBJ1-2, the complete variable domain reads DSGVTQTPKHLITATGQRVTLRCSPRSGDLSVYWYQQSLDQGLQFLIQYYNGEERAKGNILERFSAQQFPDLHSELNLSSLELGDSALYFCASSPGGTDNGYTFGSGTRLTVV.

CDR3 in amino acids: CAWGTGGSYNEQFF. As DNA, the CDR3 is TGTGCCTGGGGGACTGGCGGCTCCTACAATGAGCAGTTCTTC. The chain has TRBV30 and TRBJ2-1; perhaps TRBD2 as D (6 bases). V lost 5 bases to trimming and J lost 0 bases, with 11 bases between them. The CDR3 totals 14 residues. CDR1 is GTSNPN and CDR2 is SVGIG in the germline V gene (reference sequence).

In this sample, this clone turned up a few times. The chain couples TRBV30 to TRBJ2-1, with D perhaps TRBD2 (6 bases). CDR3 length: 12 amino acids. Germline V gene lookup returns CDR1 GTSNPN and CDR2 SVGIG (reference sequence). V was clipped by 4 bases and J by 6 bases, with 10 bases between them. The CDR3 nucleotides read TGTGCCTGGACTAGCGTTCGCAATGAGCAGTTCTTC. Translation: CAWTSVRNEQFF.

The genes are TRBV6-1 and TRBJ2-1, with 11 bases matching TRBD2. CDR1 MNHNS and CDR2 SASEGT come from the germline V gene. This CDR3 has 14 amino acids. Trimming cost V 8 bases and J 5 bases; bases outside gene matches: 5. This chain's CDR3 is CASPRGLADNEQFF. Written as DNA, the CDR3 is TGTGCCAGCCCTCGGGGACTAGCGGACAATGAGCAGTTCTTC.

This clone is medium-sized by share. The chain recombines TRBV19 with TRBJ2-5; TRBD1 matches 8 bases. V gave up 10 bases and J gave up 5 bases; unmatched junction bases: 12. CDR1 and CDR2 (germline): LNHDA, SQIVND (reference sequence). The length of the CDR3 is 14 residues. The CDR3, as DNA: TGTGCCACAGGGGACGGGACAGGCATGGAGACCCAGTACTTC. This translates into CATGDGTGMETQYF.

The chain uses TRBV7-9 and TRBJ2-2, with a possible D match to TRBD1 (6 bases). The germline gives CDR1 SEHNR, CDR2 FQNEAQ (reference sequence). V was cut by 5 bases and J by 4 bases, with 11 bases left in between. This CDR3 contains 14 residues. In DNA, the CDR3 is TGTGCCAGCAGCCCCAGGGGTCCCACCGGGGAGCTGTTTTTT. It is translated as CASSPRGPTGELFF.

V and J are TRBV6-5 and TRBJ1-1, with 9 positions matching TRBD1. The V gene's germline CDR1 is MNHEY and CDR2 SVGAGI. The V gene end was trimmed by 5 bases and the J gene end by 0 bases; junction bases not matched to a gene: 4. The CDR3 is 15 amino acids. The CDR3 nucleotides are TGTGCCAGCAGTAAGGGACAGGGAATGAACACTGAAGCTTTCTTT. The encoded protein is CASSKGQGMNTEAFF.

V usage is TRBV7-9 and J usage is TRBJ2-3; 8 positions match TRBD2. There are 16 residues in the CDR3. CDR1 is SEHNR and CDR2 is FQNEAQ in the germline V gene (reference sequence). V dropped 3 bases and J dropped 2; count of bases not matched to a gene: 7. Written as DNA, the CDR3 is TGTGCCAGCAGCTTTCCTCTAGCGGGTCTCACAGATACGCAGTATTTT. It yields the protein CASSFPLAGLTDTQYF.

The CDR3 coding sequence is TGTGCCAGTAGTTCCGGACAGGTGAATGAAAAACTGTTTTTT. This translates into CASSSGQVNEKLFF. The chain is built from TRBV19 and TRBJ1-4, with 7 bases aligning to TRBD1. CDR3 length equals 14 residues. The germline V gene has CDR1 LNHDA and CDR2 SQIVND (reference sequence). The trim removed 5 bases at V and 5 bases at J, leaving 5 bases unmatched.

This clone was seen a handful of times. This chain joins TRBV28 and TRBJ2-3; 11 bases are a match to TRBD2. V trimming: 8 bases; J trimming: 6 bases; junction bases outside the gene matches: 16. Germline CDR1 reads MDHEN; CDR2 reads SYDVKM. The CDR3 covers 17 residues. This CDR3 is CASLLIGTSGGGDTQYF. The CDR3 DNA sequence: TGTGCCAGCCTCCTGATCGGGACTAGCGGAGGGGGGGATACGCAGTATTTT.

This clone has more than one count but fewer than ten. V gene TRBV6-5 combines with J gene TRBJ2-4, with TRBD2 as a possible D gene (6 bases). The CDR3 has 16 residues. The germline V and J ends were trimmed by 1 base and 0 bases, with 10 bases remaining between them. The germline gives CDR1 MNHEY, CDR2 SVGAGI. CDR3 sequence (DNA): TGTGCCAGCAGTTACTGGGCGGGATTAGCCAAAAACATTCAGTACTTC. This sequence encodes CASSYWAGLAKNIQYF.

The J gene is TRBJ2-2, the V gene TRBV19; possibly TRBD1 for D (6 bases). Per the germline V gene, CDR1 is LNHDA and CDR2 is SQIVND (reference sequence). The CDR3 covers 15 residues. The V end lost 8 bases, the J end lost 2 bases, and 15 bases lay between the germline ends. DNA for the CDR3: TGTGCCAGTTACTCCCAGGGACAAAACACCGGGGAGCTGTTTTTT. It yields the protein CASYSQGQNTGELFF.

The chain links TRBV4-1 to TRBJ2-1; no clear D. Deletions cut 2 bases from V and 7 bases from J, with 21 bases between. The germline V gene encodes CDR1 MGHRA and CDR2 YSYEKL. The CDR3 is 17 residues long. CDR3 nucleotide sequence: TGCGCCAGCAGCCAATTTCCTGTGAAGGAGAGAGAGAATGAGCAGTTCTTC. Its translation is CASSQFPVKERENEQFF.

The chain is built from TRBV10-3 and TRBJ2-2, with D possibly being TRBD1 (5 bases). Trimming removed 11 bases from V and 1 base from J, with 8 bases in between. Germline V gives CDR1 ENHRY, CDR2 SYGVKD. The CDR3 runs to 12 residues. As DNA, the CDR3 is TGTGCCGCCGGACAGAACACCGGGGAGCTGTTTTTT. Translating it yields CAAGQNTGELFF.

This clone appeared a single time. The chain couples TRBV6-6 to TRBJ1-1; tentatively, D is TRBD1 (5 bases). CDR3 length equals 12 residues. CDR1 is MNHNY, CDR2 SVGAGI, per germline (reference sequence). Trimming removed 7 bases from V and 4 bases from J, with 10 bases in between. CDR3 sequence reads: CASMGGSTEAFF. The DNA of the CDR3 is TGTGCCAGCATGGGGGGGTCCACTGAAGCTTTCTTT.

V gene TRBV28 combines with J gene TRBJ2-7, with D perhaps TRBD2 (6 bases). This CDR3 has 16 residues. Looked up from germline, CDR1 is MDHEN and CDR2 is SYDVKM. Trimming removed 8 bases from V and 1 base from J, with 21 bases in between. The CDR3 loop is CASQAGLRAGSYEQYF. The CDR3 DNA sequence: TGTGCCAGCCAGGCAGGGTTACGGGCGGGATCCTACGAGCAGTACTTC.

The rearrangement joins TRBV30 to TRBJ1-5; 8 positions agree with TRBD1. CDR3 length: 15 residues. Germline V gene sequence: CDR1 GTSNPN, CDR2 SVGIG (reference sequence). J was trimmed by 3 bases and V by 2 bases; bases with no gene match: 6. The CDR3 bases are TGTGCCTGGAGTCCGGGACAGGATAACAATCAGCCCCAGCATTTT. It codes for CAWSPGQDNNQPQHF.

The chain joins TRBV14 to TRBJ1-2, with a weak D call TRBD1 (5 bases). This CDR3 is 18 amino acids long. Germline CDR1 reads SGHDN; CDR2 reads FVKESK. V gave up 4 bases and J gave up 0 bases, with 21 bases separating them. CDR3 DNA sequence: TGTGCCAGCAGCCCCTGGTCTGACCCAGGGAATCCTAACTATGGCTACACCTTC. Translation gives CASSPWSDPGNPNYGYTF.

The J gene is TRBJ2-3, the V gene TRBV7-9; maybe TRBD2 (5 bases). The CDR3 extends over 15 amino acids. Germline V lookup: CDR1 SEHNR, CDR2 FQNEAQ (reference sequence). Trimming left V 8 bases short and J 2 bases short, with 17 bases between. CDR3 coding DNA: TGTGCCAGCCAACTCCGTGAGGGTCTCACAGATACGCAGTATTTT. This sequence encodes CASQLREGLTDTQYF.

V usage is TRBV5-1 and J usage is TRBJ2-7; TRBD1 matches at 10 bases. The CDR3 is made up of 16 amino acids. The J segment lost 5 bases and the V segment lost 4 bases, leaving 12 bases of the junction unmatched. CDR1 and CDR2 from the germline V gene are SGHRS and YFSETQ. The CDR3 DNA reads TGCGCCAGCAGCCACGGACCGGGACAGGGGTCCCACGAGCAGTACTTC. This translates into CASSHGPGQGSHEQYF.

The chain employs TRBV30 and TRBJ1-5; 7 bases align to TRBD1. Germline trimming cut 1 base from V and 5 bases from J; bases unmatched to any gene: 2. This CDR3 is built from 13 residues. Germline V gene sequence: CDR1 GTSNPN, CDR2 SVGIG (reference sequence). CDR3 loop: CAWSGQGYQPQHF. Written as DNA, the CDR3 is TGTGCCTGGAGTGGACAGGGCTATCAGCCCCAGCATTTT.

The chain combines TRBV27 with TRBJ2-7, with 7 bases fitting TRBD2. The CDR3 has 13 amino acids. Germline V lookup: CDR1 MNHEY, CDR2 SMNVEV (reference sequence). The V and J ends lost 5 bases and 3 bases, in that order; junction bases with no gene match: 4. CDR3 loop: CASSAERGYEQYF. The DNA of the CDR3 is TGTGCCAGCAGTGCGGAGCGGGGCTACGAGCAGTACTTC.

This clone was found once. The chain joins TRBV18 to TRBJ1-1; perhaps TRBD1 as D (5 bases). Trimming removed 3 bases at V and 1 base at J, with 6 bases between. The CDR3 runs to 13 residues. The germline CDR1 and CDR2 sequences are KGHSH and LQKENI. CDR3 coding DNA: TGTGCCAGCTCACCGCAGGGGAACACTGAAGCTTTCTTT. Translating gives CASSPQGNTEAFF.

The chain links TRBV5-1 to TRBJ1-1, with D tentatively TRBD1 (5 bases). From germline, CDR1 is SGHRS and CDR2 YFSETQ. Trimming cost V 1 base and J 4 bases, with 11 bases left between them. The CDR3 runs 14 residues. Here the CDR3 reads CASSLRGGGTEAFF. The CDR3 region has the DNA TGCGCCAGCAGCTTGCGGGGGGGAGGCACTGAAGCTTTCTTT. The full variable domain, with the rest looked up from reference TRBV5-1 and TRBJ1-1, is KAGVTQTPRYLIKTRGQQVTLSCSPISGHRSVSWYQQTPGQGLQFLFEYFSETQRNKGNFPGRFSGRQFSNSRSEMNVSTLELGDSALYLCASSLRGGGTEAFFGQGTRLTVV.

This chain uses TRBV7-2 with TRBJ2-5; 10 nucleotides align to TRBD2. V shed 7 bases and J 4 bases; nucleotides not matched to a gene: 12. The CDR3 length is 16 residues. Germline assignment: CDR1 SGHTA and CDR2 FQGNSA. The CDR3 spells CASTPSSGRAGETQYF. Written as DNA, the CDR3 is TGTGCCAGCACCCCTTCCAGCGGGAGGGCCGGAGAGACCCAGTACTTC.

The chain is built from TRBV2 and TRBJ1-2; D unclear. The CDR3 runs to 14 residues. The V gene lost 5 bases and the J gene lost 5 bases, with 15 bases spanning the gap. Germline V CDR1 and CDR2: SNHLY, FYNNEI. This CDR3 reads CASSSGGRMYGYTF. Written as DNA, the CDR3 is TGTGCCAGCAGTTCGGGCGGGCGGATGTATGGCTACACCTTC.

The genes are TRBV14 and TRBJ1-3, with a tentative D call TRBD1 (6 bases). The CDR3 has 12 residues. Per germline, CDR1 SGHDN and CDR2 FVKESK. Trimming removed 7 bases from V and 3 bases from J, with 7 bases in between. CDR3 residues: CASTGDGNTIYF. The CDR3 DNA follows: TGTGCCAGCACAGGGGATGGAAACACCATATATTTT.